A selection of T cell receptor beta chains follows, all from one sample in a study of technical replicates of blood from several donors. Sequencing used immunoSEQ multiplex PCR; TCRdb keeps in-frame clones, though not all of them. The sample holds tens of thousands of clones, about 88% seen once. The sample taken for sequencing was PBMCs. The source of these receptors is a human donor in good health. Some clones in this sample may be carry-over from other donors' samples. Both conserved end residues are part of each CDR3.

V	J	CDR3
TRBV4-2	TRBJ1-5	CASSQDLAGASNQPQHF
TRBV5-6	TRBJ2-6	CASSLAPGSGANVLTF
TRBV5-4	TRBJ1-1	CASSPTGLNTEAFF
TRBV6-1	TRBJ1-2	CASSDWGGGYTF
TRBV5-6	TRBJ1-2	CASSSRWRQGATYYGYTF
TRBV5-6	TRBJ1-2	CASSLDRGLGGYTF
TRBV28	TRBJ1-1	CASNDVGGRVAFF
TRBV7-2	TRBJ1-1	CASSLAGPVGYGNTEAFF
TRBV5-6	TRBJ1-3	CASSLAQGSGNTIYF
TRBV4-1	TRBJ2-5	CASSQGSSGRAEETQYF
TRBV7-6	TRBJ1-1	CASSAPTGGTEAFF
TRBV19	TRBJ2-3	CASSIRGTSGGSTDTQYF
TRBV14	TRBJ2-5	CASSQDLSSAGQYF
TRBV18	TRBJ1-1	CASSPLGVISQAFF
TRBV7-3	TRBJ2-3	CASSSTGTSGTDTQYF
TRBV15	TRBJ1-1	CATSRTRGLYFPEAFF
TRBV19	TRBJ2-7	CASSIWPGQGEQYF
TRBV7-2	TRBJ2-7	CASSKARVSVGEQYF
TRBV27	TRBJ2-7	CASSSAQGRWTYEQYF
TRBV15	TRBJ2-1	CATSRSRGELAHEQFF
TRBV12-5	TRBJ1-5	CASGQTGVRNQPQHF
TRBV2	TRBJ1-5	CASRSTGSGQPQHF
TRBV30	TRBJ2-7	CAWGAGWVTEQYF
TRBV7-9	TRBJ1-1	CASSARIEGTEAFF
TRBV7-8	TRBJ2-3	CASSRNGDTQYF
TRBV28	TRBJ1-4	CASRRVDIGHKEKLFF
TRBV30	TRBJ2-3	CAWSVLAGGTDTQYF
TRBV5-6	TRBJ1-1	CASSFGRGGYEAFF
TRBV19	TRBJ2-7	CASGGRQIPEQYF
TRBV6-6	TRBJ2-7	CASSRSSGRGSYEQYF
TRBV7-2	TRBJ1-2	CASSLGMPGARGYTF
TRBV12-5	TRBJ1-5	CASGREDGQPQHF
TRBV15	TRBJ2-3	CATSRGGTDTQYF
TRBV7-2	TRBJ2-5	CASSPGLPQETQYF
TRBV7-9	TRBJ1-3	CASSGDRAYGNTIYF
TRBV4-2	TRBJ2-7	CASSRVDRGSMYEQYF
TRBV5-1	TRBJ2-7	CASNRGAGSYEQYF
TRBV6-6	TRBJ1-1	CASSLGGANTEAFF
TRBV5-1	TRBJ1-1	CASSLAGGYTEAFF
TRBV6-5	TRBJ1-6	CASTHEGVGNSPLHF
TRBV6-1	TRBJ2-3	CASSEVRTSGAPDTQYF
TRBV7-9	TRBJ1-1	CASSPPGGFEAFF
TRBV6-5	TRBJ2-2	CASSTPGQGAGELFF
TRBV2	TRBJ2-7	CASKGGLRGREQYF
TRBV27	TRBJ2-7	CASKARVFGDEQYF
TRBV27	TRBJ2-7	CASGASGSYEQYF
TRBV7-9	TRBJ2-1	CASSSAGAGYNEQFF
TRBV10-1	TRBJ2-5	CASSESEGGQGLYETQYF
TRBV6-5	TRBJ1-6	CASSSTERSPLHF
TRBV2	TRBJ1-1	CASRWGVNTEAFF
TRBV13	TRBJ2-1	CASSLRDTFYNEQFF
TRBV5-4	TRBJ2-2	CASSPPSSGKTGELFF